The TCR beta chain described here comes from a study of OX40 agonist ivuxolimab in advanced cancers. People who had autoimmune disease history or systemic immunosuppression were excluded. As concerns this clone: What it binds is not known.

General study results and limits: Both blood CD4+ and CD8+ T cells showed clonal growth by week 6 at 0.1 to 3.0 mg/kg. Normalized T-cell clonal expansion was also low in some nonresponders.

Deletions cut 3 bases from V and 1 base from J, with 19 bases between. CDR1 is MNHNS, CDR2 SASEGT, per germline. This CDR3 is 18 amino acids long. Using immunoSEQ multiplex PCR, the repertoire was profiled, and TCRdb retains in-frame clones only, with some absent. The data contain tens of thousands of clones, 84% of them singletons. J is TRBJ1-3 and V is TRBV6-1; D is unresolved. This TCR derives from an adult with an advanced solid tumor such as melanoma, head and neck, liver or kidney cancer. The material sequenced was CD4+ or CD8+ T cells sorted from blood, taken in a trial of the OX40 agonist ivuxolimab. DNA for the CDR3: TGTGCCAGCAGTGAGCGCTGGGCGCGCCTTATATCTGGAAACACCATATATTTT. Amino acid sequence: CASSERWARLISGNTIYF.